The sequence of this TCR beta chain was determined in a study of response to subunit inactivated influenza vaccine. Study-wide findings and caveats: Authors suggested few new T cells are recruited by each seasonal influenza vaccination.

TCRdb reprocessed the RT-PCR reads with MiXCR, giving one entry per CDR3 protein. The table lists some 800,000 distinct CDR3 sequences, around 21% of them singletons. Germline CDR1 is LGHNA and CDR2 is YSLEER. Trimming took 4 bases from V and 3 from J; bases not matched to a gene: 5. The CDR3 extends over 15 amino acids. The sample holds a few counts of this clonotype. Its antigen remains unidentified. The receptor comes from a man in his fifties who received an inactivated influenza vaccine. This chain joins TRBV4-3 and TRBJ1-4; 7 nucleotides line up with TRBD1. Sample: PBMCs from blood, taken roughly 5 days after vaccination. CDR3 protein: CASSRTGAANEKLFF. The CDR3 DNA follows: TGCGCCAGCAGCCGAACAGGGGCGGCTAATGAAAAACTGTTTTTT.